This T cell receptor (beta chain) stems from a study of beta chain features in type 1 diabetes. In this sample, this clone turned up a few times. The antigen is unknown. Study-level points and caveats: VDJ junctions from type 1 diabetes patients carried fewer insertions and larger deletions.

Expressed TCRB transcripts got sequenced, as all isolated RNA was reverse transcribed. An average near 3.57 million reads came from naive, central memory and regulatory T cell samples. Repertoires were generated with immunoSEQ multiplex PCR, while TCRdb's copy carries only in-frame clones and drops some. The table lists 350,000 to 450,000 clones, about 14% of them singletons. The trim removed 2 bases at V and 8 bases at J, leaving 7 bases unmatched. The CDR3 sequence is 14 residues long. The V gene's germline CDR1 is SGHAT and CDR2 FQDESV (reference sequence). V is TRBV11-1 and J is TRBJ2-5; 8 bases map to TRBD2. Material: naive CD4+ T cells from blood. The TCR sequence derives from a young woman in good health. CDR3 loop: CASSLLGTRATQYF. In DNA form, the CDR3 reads TGTGCCAGCAGCTTACTCGGGACTAGGGCCACCCAGTACTTC.